Below, 22 T cell receptor beta chains from the same sample are listed, as sequenced in a study of molecular identifiers for immune sequencing clone quantification. TCRdb itself ran the PCR reads through MiXCR, one entry per CDR3 protein. The sample carries around 40,000 distinct CDR3 sequences, about 19% recorded once. Sequencing was performed on naive CD8+ T cells from blood, with Jurkat cell RNA spiked in. The subset here: FACS-sorted CD8+CD4-CCR7+CD45RA+ naive T cells. Receptor source: a human donor in good health. Some libraries in this study had Jurkat cell RNA spiked in.

Many counts were recorded for this clonotype. The genes are TRBV12-3 or TRBV12-4 and TRBJ1-2; D call uncertain. The CDR3 consists of 14 residues. Deletions cut 6 bases from V and 3 bases from J, with 14 bases between. The CDR3 bases are TGTGCCAGCAGCCTGGTCGGATCCGACTATGGCTACACCTTC. Its protein product is CASSLVGSDYGYTF.

The chain couples TRBV9 to TRBJ2-7, with D possibly matching TRBD2 (6 bases). CDR3 length: 14 amino acids. V lost 0 bases and J lost 0, with 7 bases in between. Germline V CDR1 and CDR2: SGDLS, YYNGEE. The CDR3 loop reads CASSVGGDSYEQYF. The CDR3 DNA sequence: TGTGCCAGCAGCGTAGGGGGGGACTCCTACGAGCAGTACTTC.

This clonotype was seen ten or more times. The J gene is TRBJ2-7, the V gene TRBV29-1, with D uncertain. Germline lookup yields CDR1 SQVTM and CDR2 ANQGSEA. V lost 5 bases, J lost 3 bases, and 14 bases lay in between. This CDR3 is built from 13 residues. The CDR3 loop is CSVPDPRSYEQYF. Here the CDR3 DNA reads TGCAGCGTTCCTGACCCGAGGAGCTACGAGCAGTACTTC.

This clonotype occurred many times. The CDR3 sequence: CASSHSLADQETQYF. In DNA form, the CDR3 reads TGTGCCAGCAGCCACAGCCTAGCGGACCAAGAGACCCAGTACTTC. The chain carries TRBV7-2 and TRBJ2-5, with TRBD2 matching 7 bases. The CDR3 loop spans 15 amino acids. Trimming removed 5 bases from V and 0 bases from J; junction bases left unmatched: 6. From germline, CDR1 is SGHTA and CDR2 FQGNSA.

The sample holds many counts of this clonotype. The chain carries TRBV27 and TRBJ2-2; 7 nucleotides line up with TRBD2. CDR1 is MNHEY and CDR2 is SMNVEV in the germline V gene (reference sequence). The CDR3 is 16 amino acids. The V gene end was trimmed by 4 bases and the J gene end by 7 bases; junction bases not matched to a gene: 12. The CDR3 loop is CASSSPEWGGIGELFF. Written as DNA, the CDR3 is TGTGCCAGCAGTTCCCCCGAGTGGGGGGGGATCGGGGAGCTGTTTTTT.

In this sample, this clonotype is medium-sized. The chain carries TRBV4-1 and TRBJ2-3; D uncertain. This CDR3 is 13 amino acids long. Germline CDR1 reads MGHRA; CDR2 reads YSYEKL. V dropped 2 bases and J dropped 3 bases, with 6 bases sitting between them. CDR3 DNA sequence: TGCGCCAGCAGCCAATTCCGGACAGATACGCAGTATTTT. This gives the protein CASSQFRTDTQYF.

This clonotype has ten or more counts. This chain joins TRBV1 and TRBJ2-7; the D segment call TRBD2 is taken from the table without a DNA check. TRBV1 is noted as a pseudogene. This CDR3 contains 18 residues. The CDR3 DNA reads as TGCACCAGCAGCCAAGAGCCCGAGGGACTAGCAGGTTCGGAAGAGCAGTACTTC. This translates into CTSSQEPEGLAGSEEQYF.

This clonotype was recorded many times. CDR3 residues: CASSLMSGGPYEQYF. The CDR3 DNA reads as TGTGCCAGCAGCTTAATGAGCGGGGGACCCTACGAGCAGTACTTC. The chain combines TRBV7-9 with TRBJ2-7, with 8 nucleotides matching TRBD2. Germline CDR1 SEHNR, CDR2 FQNEAQ (reference sequence). V was clipped by 2 bases and J by 2 bases; unmatched bases: 5. The CDR3 is 15 amino acids.

A note on this clonotype: Sequence at one end of the junction differs from germline and may be a read error. V gene TRBV7-2 combines with J gene TRBJ2-7; TRBD2 matches 15 bases. The CDR3 loop spans 18 amino acids. Germline V gene sequence: CDR1 SGHTA, CDR2 FQGNSA. The CDR3 nucleotides are TGTGCCGGCAGCCCGCTCGGGACTAGCGGGGGGAACTCCTACGAGCAGTACTTC. This codes for CAGSPLGTSGGNSYEQYF.

For this clonotype: This may be a read error: a much more frequent sequence differs by one nucleotide. This chain uses TRBV30 with TRBJ1-5; D is ambiguous. Deletions cut 0 bases from V and 3 bases from J, with 9 bases between. Germline CDR1 and CDR2: GTSNPN and SVGIG (reference sequence). The CDR3 runs to 14 residues. The CDR3 here is CAWSVQKNNQPQHF. DNA of the CDR3: TGTGCCTGGAGTGTACAGAAGAACAATCAGCCCCAGCATTTT.

This clonotype was observed many times. V and J are TRBV5-4 and TRBJ2-5; 8 nucleotides agree with TRBD1. This CDR3 has 13 residues. Germline CDR1 is SGHNT and CDR2 is YYREEE (reference sequence). The J segment lost 3 bases and the V segment lost 4 bases, leaving 2 bases of the junction unmatched. The chain's CDR3 is CASSPTGEETQYF. CDR3 sequence (DNA): TGTGCCAGCAGCCCGACAGGGGAAGAGACCCAGTACTTC.

This clonotype was observed at least ten times. The J gene is TRBJ1-6, the V gene TRBV11-2, with D unclear. Germline V gene sequence: CDR1 SGHAT, CDR2 FQNNGV. Deletions cut 1 base from V and 10 bases from J, with 14 bases between. The CDR3 is 15 residues long. Here the CDR3 DNA reads TGTGCCAGCAGCTTAGGGGCCGACCCCAGGTCACCCCTCCACTTT. Translation: CASSLGADPRSPLHF.

This clonotype was observed at least ten times. V gene TRBV27 combines with J gene TRBJ1-4, with TRBD1 as a possible D gene (5 bases). CDR1 and CDR2 from the germline V gene are MNHEY and SMNVEV (reference sequence). The V and J ends lost 5 bases and 8 bases respectively, with 21 bases between them. The CDR3 is made up of 16 amino acids. The CDR3 region is CASSPLPGGVNEKLFF. CDR3 DNA sequence: TGTGCCAGCAGTCCCCTCCCGGGGGGTGTAAACGAAAAACTGTTTTTT.

This clonotype was seen at least ten times. V and J are TRBV12-3 or TRBV12-4 and TRBJ1-1, with TRBD1 matching 9 bases. The CDR3 extends over 14 amino acids. The ends lost 6 bases at V and 3 bases at J; junction bases unmatched: 5. The CDR3 sequence is CASRSRQGDTEAFF. DNA for the CDR3: TGTGCCAGCAGGAGCCGACAGGGGGACACTGAAGCTTTCTTT.

This clonotype has at least ten counts. The chain is built from TRBV20-1 and TRBJ1-2, with 9 positions matching TRBD1. V dropped 3 bases and J dropped 5; count of bases not matched to a gene: 7. Per germline, CDR1 DFQATT and CDR2 SNEGSKA (reference sequence). This CDR3 is 14 amino acids long. CDR3 DNA: TGCAGTGCTAGCCCTGCCGGACAGGGGTATGGCTACACCTTC. Protein product: CSASPAGQGYGYTF.

This clonotype was seen at least ten times. V gene TRBV13 combines with J gene TRBJ2-6; D call uncertain. The germline gives CDR1 PRHDT, CDR2 FYEKMQ (reference sequence). The germline V and J ends were trimmed by 2 bases and 0 bases, with 8 bases remaining between them. CDR3 length equals 16 residues. DNA for the CDR3: TGTGCCAGCAGCTTAATGGGAATCTCTGGGGCCAACGTCCTGACTTTC. It specifies CASSLMGISGANVLTF.

The chain combines TRBV5-1 with TRBJ1-1; possibly TRBD1 for D (6 bases). CDR3 size: 16 residues. Per germline, CDR1 SGHRS and CDR2 YFSETQ. The ends were cut back, 4 bases at V and 1 base at J, with 17 bases in the middle. CDR3 in amino acids: CASSEPPDRRNTEAFF. The CDR3 coding sequence is TGCGCCAGCAGCGAGCCGCCCGACAGGAGGAACACTGAAGCTTTCTTT. Combining the CDR3 with reference TRBV5-1 and TRBJ1-1 gives the whole variable domain KAGVTQTPRYLIKTRGQQVTLSCSPISGHRSVSWYQQTPGQGLQFLFEYFSETQRNKGNFPGRFSGRQFSNSRSEMNVSTLELGDSALYLCASSEPPDRRNTEAFFGQGTRLTVV.

The sample holds many counts of this clonotype. This sequence joins TRBV5-4 and TRBJ2-7, with D unclear. CDR1 SGHNT and CDR2 YYREEE come from the germline V gene (reference sequence). V lost 0 bases and J 4 bases, leaving 14 bases between the germline ends. CDR3 size: 15 residues. CDR3 sequence: CASSLEASAEYEQYF. The CDR3 nucleotides read TGTGCCAGCAGCTTGGAGGCTAGTGCGGAATACGAGCAGTACTTC.

The table lists this clonotype with many counts. The chain is built from TRBV7-9 and TRBJ2-7; 9 nucleotides line up with TRBD1. The CDR3 has 16 residues. The junction had 10 bases not matched to a gene; V was cut back by 5 bases and J by 2 bases. Germline CDR1 is SEHNR and CDR2 is FQNEAQ (reference sequence). CDR3 in amino acids: CASSNPFGTGTYEQYF. In nucleotides, the CDR3 is TGTGCCAGCAGCAACCCTTTCGGGACAGGGACCTACGAGCAGTACTTC.

This clonotype was counted ten times or more. V and J are TRBV30 and TRBJ2-7; possibly TRBD2 for D (5 bases). V was clipped by 0 bases and J by 1 base, with 10 bases between them. The CDR3 is made up of 14 amino acids. Germline CDR1 GTSNPN, CDR2 SVGIG (reference sequence). Here the CDR3 reads CAWSVLGISYEQYF. CDR3 in DNA: TGTGCCTGGAGTGTACTAGGTATTTCCTACGAGCAGTACTTC.

This clonotype was found many times. The CDR3 DNA sequence: TGTGCCAGCAGTCCGGGACTAGCGGGAGGATCCGATACGCAGTATTTT. Protein sequence: CASSPGLAGGSDTQYF. The V call is TRBV12-3 or TRBV12-4, the J call TRBJ2-3, with TRBD2 matching over 15 bases. This CDR3 contains 16 residues. The ends lost 5 bases at V and 6 bases at J; junction bases unmatched: 6.

This chain connects TRBV15 to TRBJ1-5; D unresolved. This CDR3 region has 15 residues. Between the trimmed V and J ends, which lost 5 bases and 6 bases, there was a span of 17 bases. CDR1 is LNHNV and CDR2 is YYDKDF in the germline V gene (reference sequence). CDR3 in amino acids: CATSGARSGSQPQHF. For the CDR3, the DNA is TGTGCCACCAGCGGCGCAAGATCGGGCAGTCAGCCCCAGCATTTT.